This entry features one T cell receptor (beta chain) sequence. This clone was counted a few times. This receptor's antigen is unknown. The input lacks base qualities; no much larger clone sits a single base away. Via the germline V gene, CDR1 is SGHRS and CDR2 YFSETQ. V is cut by 6 bases and J by 1 base, and the space between the germline ends is 10 bases. The CDR3 measures 13 amino acids from cysteine to phenylalanine. The CDR3 DNA has 39 bases and is translated from base 1. This sample is drawn from a study of chemoradiotherapy in HPV16-positive cancers (dated by TCRdb to the early 2020s). In terms of the full investigation: Candidate HPV-specific T-cell clones and common TCR motifs were defined through functional T-cell assays on cells from a couple of HPV16-positive patients. The study asked whether T-cell immunity against the HPV oncoproteins E6 and E7 changes during chemoradiotherapy and whether it affects survival. The candidate HPV-specific TCRs and motifs were then tracked in TCR repertoires from around 93 patients with HPV-related cancers.

Results and caveats for the whole study, not just this receptor: Expansion of candidate HPV-specific clones and E7-related TCR motifs was observed in the tumor microenvironment during treatment, whereas no such expansion was observed for non-HPV-specific T cells. The functional definition of HPV-specific T cells came from only a couple of HPV16-positive patients, and the survival association was reported for HPV16-positive patients. Improved recurrence-free survival in HPV16-positive patients was associated with expansion of HPV-responsive T cells during chemoradiotherapy.

Because repertoires were sampled repeatedly during chemoradiotherapy, clonal expansion in the tumor microenvironment could be followed. Library creation used the immunoSEQ multiplex PCR assay. The table comes from immuneACCESS by way of TCRdb, which keeps in-frame sequences with V and J called. Part of the clones is missing from these tables; in studies checked, under half for an unresolved V gene and the rest for unknown reasons. This sample is represented by about 67,000 clones; 88% of them were singletons. The top ten clonotypes cover more than 3.5% of the sample. The chain is assembled from TRBV5-1 and TRBJ1-1; the D region possibly corresponds to TRBD1 (5 bases align). This TCR derives from a human donor with HPV-associated anogenital cancer. The material was blood, obtained from a patient who underwent chemoradiotherapy. The encoded CDR3 is CASTHQGNTEAFF. At the DNA level, the sequence is TGCGCCAGCACCCATCAGGGGAACACTGAAGCTTTCTTT.